This T cell receptor (beta chain) was retrieved from a study of blood T cell repertoires in COVID-19. For the study at large: Italy, Spain and the United States were the sources of the convalescent and acute COVID-19 samples.

Assignment of participants to cohorts was predicated upon participant-reported clinical history. Someone with COVID-19 had been met by exposed participants within 2 weeks before study entry. Repertoires were generated with immunoSEQ multiplex PCR, while TCRdb's copy carries only in-frame clones and drops some. This repertoire shows 350,000 to 450,000 clones, over 75% found once; its top ten account for 1.4% to 1.5%. The V gene lost 2 bases and the J gene lost 7 bases, with 11 bases spanning the gap. In germline, CDR1 is LGHNA, CDR2 YSLEER. CDR3 length: 13 amino acids. Sequenced: PBMCs or T cells enriched from blood (not recorded which). The chain links TRBV4-3 to TRBJ1-1; a weak D match, TRBD1 (6 bases). The sequence was collected from a woman aged 18-35 years who had been exposed to COVID-19. CDR3 sequence: CASSQQDRHEAFF. CDR3 in DNA: TGCGCCAGCAGCCAACAAGACAGGCATGAAGCTTTCTTT.